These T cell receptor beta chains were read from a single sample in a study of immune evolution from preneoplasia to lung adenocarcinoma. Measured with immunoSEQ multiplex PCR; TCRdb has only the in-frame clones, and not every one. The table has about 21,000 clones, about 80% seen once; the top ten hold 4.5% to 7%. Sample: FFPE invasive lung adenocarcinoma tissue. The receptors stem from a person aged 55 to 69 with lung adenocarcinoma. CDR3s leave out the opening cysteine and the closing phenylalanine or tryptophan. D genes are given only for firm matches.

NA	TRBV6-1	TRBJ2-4	ASSELRGFLAKNIQY
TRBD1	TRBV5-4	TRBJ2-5	ASGRQGAETQY
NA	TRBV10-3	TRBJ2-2	AISDAGSTTGELF
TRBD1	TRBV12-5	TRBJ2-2	ASGLVLGTGDTGELF
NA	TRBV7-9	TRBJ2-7	ASSLSRGFELRNEQY
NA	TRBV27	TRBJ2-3	ASSLAGGIVVTQY
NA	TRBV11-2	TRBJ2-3	ASSLDSGTQY
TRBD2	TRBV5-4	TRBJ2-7	ASTTTGLKHYEQY
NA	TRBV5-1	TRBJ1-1	ASSFTVNTEAF
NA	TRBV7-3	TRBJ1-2	ASSLRGGNNYGYT
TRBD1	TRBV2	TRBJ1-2	ASRGTGSRYT
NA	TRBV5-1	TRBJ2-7	ASSLFPSYSEQY
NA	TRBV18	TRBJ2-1	ASSSYLGEQF
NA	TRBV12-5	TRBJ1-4	ASGSGTRGEKLF
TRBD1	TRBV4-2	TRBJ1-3	ASSPVQGVAGNTIY
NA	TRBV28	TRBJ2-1	ASPPQGAGSSYNEQF
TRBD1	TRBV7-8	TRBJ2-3	ASSSRQGSDTQY
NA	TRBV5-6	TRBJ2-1	ASSPRGSSYNEQF
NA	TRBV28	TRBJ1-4	ASRFSGGRFNEKLF
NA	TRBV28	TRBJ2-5	ASRQGIEETQY
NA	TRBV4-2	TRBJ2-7	ASSPPALPHEQY
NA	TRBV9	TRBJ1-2	ASSRRGGDGYT
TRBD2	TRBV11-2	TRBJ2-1	ASSPRAGDGNEQF